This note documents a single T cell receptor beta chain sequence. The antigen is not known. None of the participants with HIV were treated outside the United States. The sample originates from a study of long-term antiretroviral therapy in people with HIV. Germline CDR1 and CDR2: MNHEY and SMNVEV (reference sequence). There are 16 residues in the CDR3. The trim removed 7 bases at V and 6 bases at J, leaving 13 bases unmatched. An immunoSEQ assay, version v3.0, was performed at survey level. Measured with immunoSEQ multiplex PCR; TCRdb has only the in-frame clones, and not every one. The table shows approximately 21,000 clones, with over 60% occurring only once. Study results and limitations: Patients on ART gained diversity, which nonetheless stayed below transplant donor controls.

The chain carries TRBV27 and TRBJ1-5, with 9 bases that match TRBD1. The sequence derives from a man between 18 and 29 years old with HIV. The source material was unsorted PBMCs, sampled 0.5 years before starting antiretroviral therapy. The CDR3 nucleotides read TGTGCCAGCACCGAATTCGGGACAGGGTTCGGTCAGCCCCAGCATTTT. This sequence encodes CASTEFGTGFGQPQHF.